Included here is one TCR beta chain sequence, with context. Its antigen is as yet unknown. The germline gene is not matched at one end of the junction; a read error may be the cause. The data derive from a study of response to subunit inactivated influenza vaccine. General study points: Authors suggested each seasonal influenza vaccination recruits few new T cells.

TCRdb passed the RT-PCR reads through MiXCR, listing each CDR3 protein once. In the table there are under 750,000 distinct CDR3 sequences, roughly 10% of which are singletons. Germline assignment: CDR1 MRHNA and CDR2 SNTAGT. This CDR3 contains 12 residues. V usage is TRBV6-4 and J usage is TRBJ2-1, with D perhaps matching TRBD2 (5 bases). This receptor was identified in a man aged 50-60 years who received an inactivated influenza vaccine. The specimen comprised PBMCs from blood, sampled on the day of vaccination. The CDR3 DNA reads TGTGCCAGCAGTGACTCGCCTAGCTCTACCGACTTC. Translation: CASSDSPSSTDF.